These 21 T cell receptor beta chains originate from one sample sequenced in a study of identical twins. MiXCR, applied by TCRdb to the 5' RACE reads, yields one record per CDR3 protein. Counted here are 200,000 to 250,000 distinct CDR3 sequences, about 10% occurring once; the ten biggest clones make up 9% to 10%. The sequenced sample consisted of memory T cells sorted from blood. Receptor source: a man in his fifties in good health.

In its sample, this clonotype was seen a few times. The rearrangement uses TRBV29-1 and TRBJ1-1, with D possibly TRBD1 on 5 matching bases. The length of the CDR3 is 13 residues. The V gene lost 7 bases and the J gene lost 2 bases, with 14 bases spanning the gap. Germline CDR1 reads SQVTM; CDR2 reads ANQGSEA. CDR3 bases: TGCAGCGCCCTTTGGGGGGGAAACACTGAAGCTTTCTTT. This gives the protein CSALWGGNTEAFF. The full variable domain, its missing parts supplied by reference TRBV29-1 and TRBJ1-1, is SAVISQKPSRDICQRGTSLTIQCQVDSQVTMMFWYRQQPGQSLTLIATANQGSEATYESGFVIDKFPISRPNLTFSTLTVSNMSPEDSSIYLCSALWGGNTEAFFGQGTRLTVV.

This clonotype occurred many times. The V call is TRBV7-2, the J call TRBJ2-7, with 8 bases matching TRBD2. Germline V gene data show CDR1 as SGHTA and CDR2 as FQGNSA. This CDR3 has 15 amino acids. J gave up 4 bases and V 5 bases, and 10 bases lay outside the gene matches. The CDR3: CASSLGRGKVYEQYF. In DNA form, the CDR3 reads TGTGCCAGCAGCCTCGGGAGGGGGAAGGTTTACGAGCAGTACTTC.

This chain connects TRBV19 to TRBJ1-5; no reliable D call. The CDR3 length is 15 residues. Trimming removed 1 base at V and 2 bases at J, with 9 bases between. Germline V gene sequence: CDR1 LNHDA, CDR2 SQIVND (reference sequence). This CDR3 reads CASSIVRAGNQPQHF. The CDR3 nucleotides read TGTGCCAGTAGTATAGTACGGGCGGGCAATCAGCCCCAGCATTTT.

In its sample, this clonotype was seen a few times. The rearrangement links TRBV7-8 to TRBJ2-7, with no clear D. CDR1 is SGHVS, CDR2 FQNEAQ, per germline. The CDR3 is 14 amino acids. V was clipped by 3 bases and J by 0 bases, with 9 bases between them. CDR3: CASSLAERSYEQYF. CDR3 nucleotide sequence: TGTGCCAGCAGCTTGGCAGAACGCTCCTACGAGCAGTACTTC.

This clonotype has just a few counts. CDR3 protein: CASREEGPNYGYTF. The CDR3 nucleotides read TGCGCCAGCAGGGAGGAGGGCCCTAACTATGGCTACACCTTC. The chain employs TRBV5-1 and TRBJ1-2, with D uncertain. This CDR3 is built from 14 residues. Trimming removed 5 bases at V and 0 bases at J, with 11 bases between. Germline CDR1 and CDR2: SGHRS and YFSETQ. The full variable domain, in which reference TRBV5-1 and TRBJ1-2 provide the parts outside the CDR3, is KAGVTQTPRYLIKTRGQQVTLSCSPISGHRSVSWYQQTPGQGLQFLFEYFSETQRNKGNFPGRFSGRQFSNSRSEMNVSTLELGDSALYLCASREEGPNYGYTFGSGTRLTVV.

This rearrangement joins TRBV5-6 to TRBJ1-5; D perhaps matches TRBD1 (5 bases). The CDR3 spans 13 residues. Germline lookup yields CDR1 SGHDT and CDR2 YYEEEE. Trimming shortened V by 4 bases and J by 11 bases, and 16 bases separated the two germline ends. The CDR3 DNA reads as TGTGCCAGCAGCCTACAAGGATGGGGGGCCCAGCATTTT. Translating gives CASSLQGWGAQHF.

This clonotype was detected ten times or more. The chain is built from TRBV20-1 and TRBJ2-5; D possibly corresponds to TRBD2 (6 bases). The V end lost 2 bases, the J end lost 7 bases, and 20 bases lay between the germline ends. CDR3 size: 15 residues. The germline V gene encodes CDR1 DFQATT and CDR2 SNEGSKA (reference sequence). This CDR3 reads CSARKRETGVGTQYF. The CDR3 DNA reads TGCAGTGCTAGAAAAAGGGAAACGGGAGTAGGGACCCAGTACTTC.

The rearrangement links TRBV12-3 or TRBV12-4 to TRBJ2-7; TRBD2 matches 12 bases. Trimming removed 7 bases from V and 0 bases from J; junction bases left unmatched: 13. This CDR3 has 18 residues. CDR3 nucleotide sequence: TGTGCCAGCAACCCCTCCCTAGCGGGGGGGCCCCTCTCCTACGAGCAGTACTTC. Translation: CASNPSLAGGPLSYEQYF.

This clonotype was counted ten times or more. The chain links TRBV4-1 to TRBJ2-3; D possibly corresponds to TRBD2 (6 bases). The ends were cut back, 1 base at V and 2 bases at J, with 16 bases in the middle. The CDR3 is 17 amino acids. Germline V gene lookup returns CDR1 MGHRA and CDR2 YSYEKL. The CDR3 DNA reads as TGCGCCAGCAGCCAAGGATTTGGTCTAGCGCTCACAGATACGCAGTATTTT. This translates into CASSQGFGLALTDTQYF.

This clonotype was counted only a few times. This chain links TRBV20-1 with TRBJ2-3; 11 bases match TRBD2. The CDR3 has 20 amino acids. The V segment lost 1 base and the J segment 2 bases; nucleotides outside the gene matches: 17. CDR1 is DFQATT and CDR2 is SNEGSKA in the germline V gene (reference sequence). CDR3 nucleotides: TGCAGTGCTAGAGTCTACGCTGGGACCGGGACTAGCGGCAACACAGATACGCAGTATTTT. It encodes CSARVYAGTGTSGNTDTQYF.

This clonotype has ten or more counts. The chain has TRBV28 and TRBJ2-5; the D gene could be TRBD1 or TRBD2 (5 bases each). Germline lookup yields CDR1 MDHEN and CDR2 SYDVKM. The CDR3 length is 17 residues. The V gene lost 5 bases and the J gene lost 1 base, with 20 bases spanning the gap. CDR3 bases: TGTGCCAGCAGTCCGAGACAGAGGGCGAGGGCCCAAGAGACCCAGTACTTC. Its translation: CASSPRQRARAQETQYF.

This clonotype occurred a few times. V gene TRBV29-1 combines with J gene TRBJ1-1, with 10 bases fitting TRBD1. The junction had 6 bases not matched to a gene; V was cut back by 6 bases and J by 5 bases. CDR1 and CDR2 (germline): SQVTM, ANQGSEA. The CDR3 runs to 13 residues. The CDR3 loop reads CSVTGTGETEAFF. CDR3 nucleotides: TGCAGCGTAACCGGGACAGGGGAGACTGAAGCTTTCTTT. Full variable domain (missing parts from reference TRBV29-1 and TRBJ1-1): SAVISQKPSRDICQRGTSLTIQCQVDSQVTMMFWYRQQPGQSLTLIATANQGSEATYESGFVIDKFPISRPNLTFSTLTVSNMSPEDSSIYLCSVTGTGETEAFFGQGTRLTVV.

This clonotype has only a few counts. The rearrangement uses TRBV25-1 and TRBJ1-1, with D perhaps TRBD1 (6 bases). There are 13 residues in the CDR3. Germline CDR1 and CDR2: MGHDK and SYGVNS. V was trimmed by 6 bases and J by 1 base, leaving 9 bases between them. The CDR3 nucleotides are TGTGCCAGCAGGAGGGACACGAACACTGAAGCTTTCTTT. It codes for CASRRDTNTEAFF.

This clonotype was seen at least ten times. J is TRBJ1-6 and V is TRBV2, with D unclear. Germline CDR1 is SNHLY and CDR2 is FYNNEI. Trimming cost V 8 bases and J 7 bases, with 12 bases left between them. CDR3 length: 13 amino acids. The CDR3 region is CASGRLENSPLHF. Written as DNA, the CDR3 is TGTGCCAGCGGAAGGTTGGAGAATTCACCCCTCCACTTT.

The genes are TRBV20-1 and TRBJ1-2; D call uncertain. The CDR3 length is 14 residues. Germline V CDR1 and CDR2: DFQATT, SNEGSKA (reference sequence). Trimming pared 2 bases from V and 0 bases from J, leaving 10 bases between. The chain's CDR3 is CSARSRSANYGYTF. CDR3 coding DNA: TGCAGTGCTAGAAGTCGTTCAGCTAACTATGGCTACACCTTC.

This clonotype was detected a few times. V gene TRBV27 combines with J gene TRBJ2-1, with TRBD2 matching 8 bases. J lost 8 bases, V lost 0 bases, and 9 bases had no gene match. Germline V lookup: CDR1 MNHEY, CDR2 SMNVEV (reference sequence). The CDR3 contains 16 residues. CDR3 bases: TGTGCCAGCAGTTTATCGCGGCTAGCGGGTCGGGATGAGCAGTTCTTC. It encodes CASSLSRLAGRDEQFF.

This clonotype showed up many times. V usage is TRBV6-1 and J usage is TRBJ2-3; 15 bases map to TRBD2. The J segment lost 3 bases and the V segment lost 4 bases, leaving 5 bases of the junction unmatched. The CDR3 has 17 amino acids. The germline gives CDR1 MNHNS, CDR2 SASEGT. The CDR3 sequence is CASSGTSGGAGTDTQYF. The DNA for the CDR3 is TGTGCCAGCAGTGGGACTAGCGGGGGGGCGGGGACAGATACGCAGTATTTT.

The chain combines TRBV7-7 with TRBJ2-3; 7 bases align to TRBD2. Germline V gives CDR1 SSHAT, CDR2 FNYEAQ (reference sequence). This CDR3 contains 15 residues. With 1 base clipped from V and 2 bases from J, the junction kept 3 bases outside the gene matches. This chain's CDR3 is CASSLVAGATDTQYF. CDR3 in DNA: TGTGCCAGCAGCTTAGTAGCGGGCGCCACAGATACGCAGTATTTT. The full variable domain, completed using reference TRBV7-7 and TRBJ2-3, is GAGVSQSPRYKVTKRGQDVTLRCDPISSHATLYWYQQALGQGPEFLTYFNYEAQPDKSGLPSDRFSAERPEGSISTLTIQRTEQRDSAMYRCASSLVAGATDTQYFGPGTRLTVL.

The CDR3 here is CASSLLGGARTEAFF. The CDR3 DNA follows: TGCGCCAGCAGCCTTCTCGGGGGGGCGCGCACTGAAGCTTTCTTT. The rearrangement uses TRBV4-1 and TRBJ1-1, with D possibly matching TRBD1 (6 bases). The CDR3 consists of 15 residues. CDR1 and CDR2 (germline): MGHRA, YSYEKL. V lost 4 bases, J lost 4 bases, and 16 bases lay in between.

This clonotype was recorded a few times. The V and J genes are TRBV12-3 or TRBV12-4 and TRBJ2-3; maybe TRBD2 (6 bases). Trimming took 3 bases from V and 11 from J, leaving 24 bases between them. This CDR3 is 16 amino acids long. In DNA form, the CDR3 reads TGTGCCAGCAGTTTTAGCTCAGCGGGCCGGCCAGGGAAGCAGTATTTT. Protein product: CASSFSSAGRPGKQYF.

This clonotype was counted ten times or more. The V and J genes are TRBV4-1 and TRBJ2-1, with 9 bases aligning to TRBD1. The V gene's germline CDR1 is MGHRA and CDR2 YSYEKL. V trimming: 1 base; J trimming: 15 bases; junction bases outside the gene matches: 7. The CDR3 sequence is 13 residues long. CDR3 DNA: TGCGCCAGCAGCCAAGGTGACCGGGACAGGGTGTTCTTC. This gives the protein CASSQGDRDRVFF.